What follows are 3 T cell receptor beta chains derived from one specimen sequenced in a study of shared clonotypes between healthy human individuals. Assay: immunoSEQ multiplex PCR; the TCRdb copy retains only in-frame clones and omits some. The sample has 450,000 to 500,000 clones; 65% to 85% are singletons. The sample was PBMCs. The receptors shown here come from a woman between 40 and 55 years old in good health. Some clones in this sample may be carry-over from other donors' samples.

This clone was observed a few times. The chain joins TRBV10-1 to TRBJ2-1; 11 nucleotides line up with TRBD2. The length of the CDR3 is 19 residues. Trimming took 0 bases from V and 2 from J; bases not matched to a gene: 9. CDR1 is WNHNN and CDR2 is SYGVQD in the germline V gene (reference sequence). The CDR3 sequence is CASSESLASGRMTYNEQFF. The CDR3 DNA reads TGCGCCAGCAGTGAGTCTCTGGCTAGCGGGAGGATGACCTACAATGAGCAGTTCTTC.

This clone was recorded only once. This likely stems from a read error, as it lies one base from a far larger clone. The chain joins TRBV6-1 to TRBJ1-1, with no clear D. The length of the CDR3 is 12 residues. CDR1 and CDR2 from the germline V gene are MNHNS and SASEGT. Trimming stripped 5 bases from V and 11 bases from J, with 15 bases between. The CDR3 reads CASSLPTGWAFF. The CDR3 DNA follows: TGTGCCAGCAGTCTCCCTACGGGATGGGCTTTCTTT.

This clone was seen more than once but under ten times. It may be a read error: a sequence one base away is much more abundant. The chain joins TRBV9 to TRBJ1-1, with a weak D call TRBD1 (6 bases). The CDR3 has 13 residues. V was cut by 0 bases and J by 4 bases, with 7 bases left in between. Germline values: CDR1 SGDLS, CDR2 YYNGEE. As DNA, the CDR3 is TGTGCCAGCAGCGTAGAAGGGGGCACTGAAGCTTTCTTT. It is translated as CASSVEGGTEAFF. Complete variable domain (other parts from reference TRBV9 and TRBJ1-1): DSGVTQTPKHLITATGQRVTLRCSPRSGDLSVYWYQQSLDQGLQFLIQYYNGEERAKGNILERFSAQQFPDLHSELNLSSLELGDSALYFCASSVEGGTEAFFGQGTRLTVV.